This T cell receptor (beta chain) was captured by sequencing in a study of T cells in Graves' hyperthyroidism and ophthalmopathy (dated 2019 in TCRdb). In terms of the full investigation: Peripheral blood samples were taken at initial diagnosis, before any treatment was given. TCR V-J signatures able to tell the groups apart were searched for in a discovery cohort of 90 to 100 patients, of whom 40 to 45 had Graves' ophthalmopathy and roughly 59 had stable Graves' hyperthyroidism. Whether ophthalmopathy could be predicted prospectively was tested in an independent validation cohort made up of under 20 hyperthyroidism patients plus 17 patients who later progressed to ophthalmopathy. The 95 to 100 discovery patients were divided at random into training and test sets in a 7:3 ratio. In more than 5 Graves' hyperthyroidism patients, the study also compared T-cell repertoires from thyroid tissue with T-cell repertoires from blood. After sampling, hyperthyroidism patients received methimazole starting at 30 mg daily, and ophthalmopathy patients received high-dose intravenous methylprednisolone. The paper reports TCR Vbeta CDR3 sequencing of roughly 140 peripheral blood samples: fewer than 50 ophthalmopathy, under 80 hyperthyroidism and around 17 progressor patients.

Ophthalmopathy patients had moderately to severely active disease, Clinical Activity Score of at least 3, NOSPECS grade of at least 4, and duration under 3 months. Exclusion was applied to patients with uncontrolled infections, other autoimmune diseases, pregnancy or lactation. Clinical symptoms, serum thyroxine and TRAb, thyroid ultrasound, and orbital computed tomography formed the basis for the diagnoses. Ficoll-Paque density gradient centrifugation was used to isolate PBMCs from around 9.1 ml of fresh peripheral blood. Total RNA was extracted with Trizol reagent, and quality was checked on an Agilent 2100 Bioanalyzer. Germline trimming amounts to 0 bases on V and 9 bases on J, with 8 as the count of junction bases outside the gene matches. From cysteine to phenylalanine, the CDR3 is 15 amino acids long. CDR3 DNA is the only sequence kept; it has 45 bases, read in frame from the first base. CDR1 and CDR2 are read off the germline V gene as SGDLS and YYNGEE.

Amplification of TCR beta CDR3 regions was carried out from RNA transcripts. The first round of RT-PCR for the TCR CDR3 was performed with the HTBI primer set and the Qiagen OneStep RT-PCR kit. Libraries were constructed in a second round of multiplex PCR, after which size selection and purification were carried out. The libraries were sequenced on an Illumina HiSeq2000 using paired-end 100 bp reads. From the authors' description of their analysis: SOAPnuke was used to process the raw data, removing reads that contained adapters or uncalled bases, had a mean Phred below 15, or lacked an exact match to the constant primer or identifier. COPE v1.2.5 was used to merge the high-quality paired reads, and each unique nucleotide sequence was defined as a clonotype. MiTCR v1.1 was used to align the clonotypes against IMGT TRBV, TRBD and TRBJ reference segments. The analysis included only V-J combinations with a frequency above 0.0001, which together covered over 98% of the repertoires. The TCS score was defined as the ratio of F50 (clonal expansion) to E x V (chaos), calculated using BLOSUM62-based TCRdist between CDR3 peptides within each V-J. Welch's t-statistics and random forest reduced some 510 V-J features to 13, which were used in a naive Bayes classifier (R e1071). TCRdb's own reprocessing of the public reads used fastp at Q25 and MiXCR and kept productive beta chains. Here each entry gathers all rows of one CDR3 protein and keeps the most common genes and DNA. These V and J calls rely on TCRdb rather than the paper's analysis. The sample table lists 450,000 to 500,000 distinct CDR3 sequences, 20% to 25% of them with a count of one. Together, the top ten hold approximately 49% of the sample.

What the research found in general, with its limitations: Most expanded thyroid clonotypes (frequency above 0.001) were also found in blood, which suggests that blood repertoires may mirror thyroid immune responses. In validation, progression to ophthalmopathy was predicted by the model with roughly 71% sensitivity and roughly 76% specificity, a median of approximately 7.1 months before onset. Sample size was not statistically predetermined, and investigators were not blinded to group allocation. Ophthalmopathy was separated from stable hyperthyroidism by a 13 V-J signature model, with just over 85% sensitivity and 81% to 82% specificity obtained in cross-validation and 80%/75% obtained in testing.

Regarding this clonotype: No cognate antigen has been identified for it. Base qualities are missing; no much larger clone stands one base away.

Source material: blood. The chain is assembled from TRBV9 and TRBJ2-3; TRBD2 lines up with 9 middle nucleotides. The sequence was collected from a woman in her 70s with Graves' ophthalmopathy. The sequenced DNA is TGTGCCAGCAGCGTAGAGGTTAGCGGGAGCTTGACGCAGTATTTT. Translated, it reads CASSVEVSGSLTQYF.